This TCR beta chain was sequenced during a study of blood T cell repertoires in COVID-19. The CDR3 has 14 amino acids. V was pared by 6 bases and J by 5 bases, with 16 bases between. Germline V gene lookup returns CDR1 SGDLS and CDR2 YYNGEE. Assay used: immunoSEQ multiplex PCR; TCRdb lists only in-frame clones, some missing. The top ten hold less than 8.5% of the sample, which has under 200,000 clones, around nine tenths seen once. Participants' reported clinical history set cohort assignment. Two negative PCRs, clearance, or symptom resolution characterized the recovered Cohort 3 donors. J is TRBJ2-3 and V is TRBV9; D is possibly TRBD2 (5 bases). This sequence was found in a woman in her forties or fifties who had recovered from COVID-19. The material sequenced was PBMCs or T cells enriched from blood (not recorded which). This CDR3 is CASNIRGSRDTQYF. DNA of the CDR3: TGTGCCAGCAACATTCGGGGTTCCAGAGATACGCAGTATTTT.